The 18 T cell receptor beta chains below all came from one sample that was sequenced in a study of cytomegalovirus exposure and HLA in healthy donors. Use of 60 Vbeta and 13 Jbeta primers characterized the PCR. Data came from immunoSEQ multiplex PCR; TCRdb stores just in-frame clones and leaves some out. The table has around 280,000 clones, 85% to 90% seen once. Sequencing used PBMCs. These receptors all stem from a young woman in good health and CMV-seronegative.

The chain recombines TRBV7-8 with TRBJ1-1; D uncertain. Per the germline V gene, CDR1 is SGHVS and CDR2 is FQNEAQ. The ends were cut back, 1 base at V and 0 bases at J, with 21 bases in the middle. The length of the CDR3 is 19 residues. CDR3 coding DNA: TGTGCCAGCAGCTTAGGTGGTCGTTCGGGGTTGGCCATGAACACTGAAGCTTTCTTT. It encodes CASSLGGRSGLAMNTEAFF. Variable domain in full (rest from reference TRBV7-8 and TRBJ1-1): GAGVSQSPRYKVAKRGQDVALRCDPISGHVSLFWYQQALGQGPEFLTYFQNEAQLDKSGLPSDRFFAERPEGSVSTLKIQRTQQEDSAVYLCASSLGGRSGLAMNTEAFFGQGTRLTVV.

The rearrangement links TRBV6-4 to TRBJ2-5; 7 bases align to TRBD1. With V trimmed by 4 bases and J by 1 base, 3 bases remained unmatched. Germline V lookup: CDR1 MRHNA, CDR2 SNTAGT. The CDR3 has 14 amino acids. DNA for the CDR3: TGTGCCAGCAGTGGCGACAGGGTCCAAGAGACCCAGTACTTC. Protein product: CASSGDRVQETQYF.

This rearrangement joins TRBV2 to TRBJ1-2; TRBD1 is a possible D gene (5 bases). Germline loops: CDR1 SNHLY, CDR2 FYNNEI. CDR3 length: 13 residues. Trimming removed 1 base from V and 7 bases from J, with 10 bases in between. CDR3 DNA: TGTGCCAGCAGTGAAGGGTCAGGGTTTGGCTACACCTTC. This translates into CASSEGSGFGYTF.

The gene calls are TRBV7-9 and TRBJ1-1; maybe TRBD1 (5 bases). This CDR3 has 13 amino acids. V was trimmed by 7 bases and J by 7 bases, leaving 16 bases between them. The germline CDR1 and CDR2 sequences are SEHNR and FQNEAQ (reference sequence). The CDR3 is CASISDRPYEAFF. CDR3 DNA: TGTGCCAGCATCTCCGACAGACCCTATGAAGCTTTCTTT.

The V gene is TRBV18, the J gene TRBJ1-2; 11 bases fit TRBD1. This CDR3 has 16 amino acids. Germline CDR1 KGHSH, CDR2 LQKENI. With 4 bases clipped from V and 3 bases from J, the junction kept 7 bases outside the gene matches. CDR3 sequence: CASSLTGQGDDYGYTF. The CDR3 DNA follows: TGTGCCAGCTCACTAACGGGACAGGGGGACGACTATGGCTACACCTTC.

This chain uses TRBV7-9 with TRBJ2-3; D not resolved. V dropped 0 bases and J dropped 3 bases, with 4 bases sitting between them. Germline V CDR1 and CDR2: SEHNR, FQNEAQ (reference sequence). This CDR3 has 13 amino acids. The CDR3 DNA reads TGTGCCAGCAGCTTAGCCAGTACAGATACGCAGTATTTT. Encoded protein: CASSLASTDTQYF.

The V and J genes are TRBV5-4 and TRBJ2-7, with 7 bases aligning to TRBD1. From germline, CDR1 is SGHNT and CDR2 YYREEE (reference sequence). With V trimmed by 0 bases and J by 0 bases, 15 bases remained unmatched. This CDR3 is 19 amino acids long. CDR3 nucleotides: TGTGCCAGCAGCTTGGATTTAGACCGACCGGGACAGCTCTCCTACGAGCAGTACTTC. Protein: CASSLDLDRPGQLSYEQYF.

The CDR3 DNA reads as TGTGCCAGCAGTTTAGCAGGGCATCGCGATGGCTACACCTTC. Its translation is CASSLAGHRDGYTF. The V and J genes are TRBV5-6 and TRBJ1-2, with a possible D match to TRBD1 (5 bases). CDR3 length equals 14 residues. Germline V gives CDR1 SGHDT, CDR2 YYEEEE. Trimming pared 5 bases from V and 6 bases from J, leaving 17 bases between. The full variable domain, completed using reference TRBV5-6 and TRBJ1-2, is DAGVTQSPTHLIKTRGQQVTLRCSPKSGHDTVSWYQQALGQGPQFIFQYYEEEERQRGNFPDRFSGHQFPNYSSELNVNALLLGDSALYLCASSLAGHRDGYTFGSGTRLTVV.

V gene TRBV7-6 combines with J gene TRBJ2-1; 9 bases match TRBD2. The CDR3 runs 15 residues. The junction had 3 bases not matched to a gene; V was cut back by 5 bases and J by 1 base. Germline V gene lookup returns CDR1 SGHVS and CDR2 FNYEAQ. The DNA of the CDR3 is TGTGCCAGCAGCCGCGGGGGGGGATCCTACAATGAGCAGTTCTTC. This gives the protein CASSRGGGSYNEQFF.

The chain links TRBV11-1 to TRBJ2-1, with 16 bases lining up with TRBD2. The length of the CDR3 is 13 residues. Germline values: CDR1 SGHAT, CDR2 FQDESV (reference sequence). Trimming removed 4 bases from V and 15 bases from J; junction bases left unmatched: 3. CDR3 in DNA: TGTGCCAGCAGCTCGGGACTAGCGGGGGGGAGGTTCTTC. Amino acid sequence: CASSSGLAGGRFF.

The gene calls are TRBV15 and TRBJ1-6; 9 nucleotides match TRBD1. Per the germline V gene, CDR1 is LNHNV and CDR2 is YYDKDF (reference sequence). The CDR3 is 15 amino acids. V lost 5 bases and J lost 7; bases outside the gene matches: 6. CDR3 protein: CATSRTQGANSPLHF. The CDR3 DNA sequence: TGTGCCACCAGCCGGACACAGGGGGCAAATTCACCCCTCCACTTT.

V gene TRBV5-1 combines with J gene TRBJ2-5, with TRBD2 matching 7 bases. V lost 0 bases and J lost 4; bases outside the gene matches: 6. Per the germline V gene, CDR1 is SGHRS and CDR2 is YFSETQ. The length of the CDR3 is 15 residues. CDR3 residues: CASSLEGSGGETQYF. The CDR3 DNA follows: TGCGCCAGCAGCTTGGAAGGGTCGGGGGGAGAGACCCAGTACTTC.

This CDR3 reads CASSLSSRWGGMNEQYF. CDR3 in DNA: TGTGCCAGCAGTTTATCATCAAGGTGGGGGGGTATGAACGAGCAGTACTTC. The chain employs TRBV27 and TRBJ2-7, with 7 bases aligning to TRBD2. CDR3 length: 17 residues. V gave up 0 bases and J gave up 5 bases; unmatched junction bases: 13. In germline, CDR1 is MNHEY, CDR2 SMNVEV (reference sequence).

This clone was seen only once. The chain is built from TRBV5-1 and TRBJ2-5; the match to TRBD2 covers 12 bases. CDR1 and CDR2 from the germline V gene are SGHRS and YFSETQ. With 3 bases clipped from V and 5 bases from J, the junction kept 2 bases outside the gene matches. The CDR3 is 14 residues long. The CDR3 here is CASSSGTSGETQYF. CDR3 sequence (DNA): TGCGCCAGCAGCTCCGGGACTAGCGGGGAGACCCAGTACTTC.

The rearrangement joins TRBV7-9 to TRBJ2-5; the D gene is possibly TRBD2 (6 bases). Germline lookup yields CDR1 SEHNR and CDR2 FQNEAQ (reference sequence). There are 14 residues in the CDR3. The V gene lost 7 bases and the J gene lost 1 base, with 13 bases spanning the gap. CDR3 bases: TGTGCCAGCACATCGTCCGGGGGCCAAGAGACCCAGTACTTC. Its protein product is CASTSSGGQETQYF.

The rearrangement uses TRBV7-7 and TRBJ2-5, with D possibly being TRBD2 (5 bases). The CDR3 loop spans 16 amino acids. V lost 1 base to trimming and J lost 0 bases, with 12 bases between them. Germline V lookup: CDR1 SSHAT, CDR2 FNYEAQ (reference sequence). The CDR3 reads CASSLGYGNHQETQYF. CDR3 coding DNA: TGTGCCAGCAGCTTAGGATACGGGAACCACCAAGAGACCCAGTACTTC.

The V and J genes are TRBV29-1 and TRBJ2-3; possibly TRBD1 for D (5 bases). Trimming pared 6 bases from V and 2 bases from J, leaving 12 bases between. The CDR3 is 13 residues long. Per germline, CDR1 SQVTM and CDR2 ANQGSEA. CDR3 sequence (DNA): TGCAGCGTCCGGACAAAATACACAGATACGCAGTATTTT. Translation: CSVRTKYTDTQYF.

This clone was observed once. V and J are TRBV7-3 and TRBJ2-3, with D possibly being TRBD2 (5 bases). Trimming took off 2 bases at V and 2 bases at J, with 8 bases between the two ends. CDR3 length: 14 residues. Germline CDR1 reads SGHTA; CDR2 reads FQGTGA. DNA of the CDR3: TGTGCCAGCAGCTTAGCGGGTAACACAGATACGCAGTATTTT. This gives the protein CASSLAGNTDTQYF.